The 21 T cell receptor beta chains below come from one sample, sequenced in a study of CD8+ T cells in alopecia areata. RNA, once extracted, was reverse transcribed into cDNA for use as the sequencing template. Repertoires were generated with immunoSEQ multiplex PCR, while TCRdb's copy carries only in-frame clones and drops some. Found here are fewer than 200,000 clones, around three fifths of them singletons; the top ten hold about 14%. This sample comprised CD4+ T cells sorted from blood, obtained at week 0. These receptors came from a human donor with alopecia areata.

CDR3 amino acids: CASRWGDRGGQYF. CDR3 DNA: TGTGCCAGCAGGTGGGGGGACAGGGGAGGGCAGTACTTC. The genes are TRBV25-1 and TRBJ2-7; 10 bases map to TRBD1. This CDR3 has 13 residues. CDR1 and CDR2 from the germline V gene are MGHDK and SYGVNS. With 6 bases clipped from V and 9 bases from J, the junction kept 8 bases outside the gene matches.

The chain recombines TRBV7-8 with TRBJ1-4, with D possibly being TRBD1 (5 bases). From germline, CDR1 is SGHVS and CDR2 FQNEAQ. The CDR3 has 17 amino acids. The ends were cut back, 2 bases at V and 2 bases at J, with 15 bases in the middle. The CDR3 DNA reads TGTGCCAGCAGCTTATACCGGACCGGGACTACTAATGAAAAACTGTTTTTT. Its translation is CASSLYRTGTTNEKLFF.

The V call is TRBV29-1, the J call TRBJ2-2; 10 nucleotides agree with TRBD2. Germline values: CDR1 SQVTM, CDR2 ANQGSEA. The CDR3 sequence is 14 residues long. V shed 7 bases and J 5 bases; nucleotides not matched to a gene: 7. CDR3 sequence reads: CSAHTSGVTGELFF. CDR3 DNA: TGCAGCGCGCACACTAGCGGGGTGACCGGGGAGCTGTTTTTT.

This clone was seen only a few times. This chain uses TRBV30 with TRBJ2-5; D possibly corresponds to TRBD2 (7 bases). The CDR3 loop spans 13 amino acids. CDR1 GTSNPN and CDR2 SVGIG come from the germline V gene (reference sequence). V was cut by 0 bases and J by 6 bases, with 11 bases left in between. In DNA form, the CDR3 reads TGTGCCTGGAGTGTTCGGGGGGCGCAGACCCAGTACTTC. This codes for CAWSVRGAQTQYF.

CDR3 sequence: CAWSVYNSRQETQYF. The CDR3 DNA reads TGTGCCTGGAGTGTTTATAACAGTCGACAAGAGACCCAGTACTTC. V is TRBV30 and J is TRBJ2-5; the D is unclear. The CDR3 contains 15 residues. Trimming shortened V by 0 bases and J by 2 bases, and 13 bases separated the two germline ends. Germline V gene lookup returns CDR1 GTSNPN and CDR2 SVGIG (reference sequence).

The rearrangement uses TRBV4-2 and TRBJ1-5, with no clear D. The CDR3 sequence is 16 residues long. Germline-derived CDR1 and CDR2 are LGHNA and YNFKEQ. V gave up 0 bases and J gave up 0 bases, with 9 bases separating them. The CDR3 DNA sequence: TGTGCCAGCAGCCAAGATATACACGATAGCAATCAGCCCCAGCATTTT. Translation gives CASSQDIHDSNQPQHF.

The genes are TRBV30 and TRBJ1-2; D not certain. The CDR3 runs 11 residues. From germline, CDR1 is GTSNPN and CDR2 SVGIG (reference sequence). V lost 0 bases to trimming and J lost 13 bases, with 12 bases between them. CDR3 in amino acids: CAWSVSRVGTF. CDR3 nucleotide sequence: TGTGCCTGGAGTGTTTCCCGCGTAGGCACCTTC.

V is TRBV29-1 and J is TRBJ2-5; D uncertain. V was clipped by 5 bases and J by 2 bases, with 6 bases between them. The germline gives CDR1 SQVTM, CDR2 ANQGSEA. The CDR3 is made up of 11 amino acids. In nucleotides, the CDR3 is TGCAGCGTTCTGCGGCAAGAGACCCAGTACTTC. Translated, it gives CSVLRQETQYF.

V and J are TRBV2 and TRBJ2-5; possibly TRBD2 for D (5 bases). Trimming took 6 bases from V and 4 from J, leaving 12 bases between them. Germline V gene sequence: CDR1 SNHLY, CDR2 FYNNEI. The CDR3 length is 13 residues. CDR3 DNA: TGTGCCAGCAGCGACCTGGGGAGAGAGACCCAGTACTTC. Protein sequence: CASSDLGRETQYF.

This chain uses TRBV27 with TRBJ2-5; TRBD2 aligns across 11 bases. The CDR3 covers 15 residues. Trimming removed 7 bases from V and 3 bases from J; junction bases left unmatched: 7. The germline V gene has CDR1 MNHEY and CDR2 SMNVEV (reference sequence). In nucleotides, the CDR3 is TGTGCCAGCAATTCCCTGACTAGCGGGAAAGAGACCCAGTACTTC. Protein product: CASNSLTSGKETQYF.

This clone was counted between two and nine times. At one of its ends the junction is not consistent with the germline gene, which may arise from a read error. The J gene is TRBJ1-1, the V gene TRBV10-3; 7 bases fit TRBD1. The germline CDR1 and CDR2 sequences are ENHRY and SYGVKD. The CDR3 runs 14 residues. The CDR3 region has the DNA TGTGCCAGCAGTGTCGACAGGGCGAACACTGAAGCTTTCTTT. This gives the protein CASSVDRANTEAFF.

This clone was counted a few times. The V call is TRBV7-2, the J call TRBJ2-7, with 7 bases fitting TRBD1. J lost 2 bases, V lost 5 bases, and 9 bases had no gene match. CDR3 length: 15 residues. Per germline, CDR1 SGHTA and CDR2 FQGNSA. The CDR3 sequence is CASSRSGQVTYEQYF. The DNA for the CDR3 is TGTGCCAGCAGCCGGTCCGGACAGGTTACCTACGAGCAGTACTTC.

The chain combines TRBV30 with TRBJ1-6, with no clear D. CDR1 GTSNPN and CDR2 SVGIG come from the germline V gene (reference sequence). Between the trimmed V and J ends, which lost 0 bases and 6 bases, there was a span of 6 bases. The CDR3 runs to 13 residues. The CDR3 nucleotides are TGTGCCTGGAGTGTACGTTTTAATTCACCCCTCCACTTT. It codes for CAWSVRFNSPLHF.

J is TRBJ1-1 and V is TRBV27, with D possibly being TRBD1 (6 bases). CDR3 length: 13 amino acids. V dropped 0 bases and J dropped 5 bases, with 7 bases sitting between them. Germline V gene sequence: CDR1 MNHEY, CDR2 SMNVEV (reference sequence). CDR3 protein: CASSLSGGTEAFF. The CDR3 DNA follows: TGTGCCAGCAGTTTATCAGGGGGTACTGAAGCTTTCTTT.

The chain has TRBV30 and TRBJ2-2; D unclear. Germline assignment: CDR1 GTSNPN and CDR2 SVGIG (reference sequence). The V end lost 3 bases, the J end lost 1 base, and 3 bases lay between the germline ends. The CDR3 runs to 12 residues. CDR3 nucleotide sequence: TGTGCCTGGAGCCAGAACACCGGGGAGCTGTTTTTT. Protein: CAWSQNTGELFF.

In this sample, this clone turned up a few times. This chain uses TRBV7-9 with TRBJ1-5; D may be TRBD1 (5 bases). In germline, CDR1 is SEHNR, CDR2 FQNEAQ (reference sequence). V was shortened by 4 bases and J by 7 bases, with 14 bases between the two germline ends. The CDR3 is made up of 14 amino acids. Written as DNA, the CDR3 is TGTGCCAGCAGCTCCCAGGGCTTTGGGCAGCCCCAGCATTTT. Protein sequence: CASSSQGFGQPQHF.

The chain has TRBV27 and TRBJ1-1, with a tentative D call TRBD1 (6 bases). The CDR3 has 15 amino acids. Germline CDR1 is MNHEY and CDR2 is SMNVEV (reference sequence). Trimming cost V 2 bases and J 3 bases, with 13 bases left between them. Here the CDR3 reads CASSLKGEGYTEAFF. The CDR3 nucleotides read TGTGCCAGCAGTTTAAAGGGGGAAGGGTACACTGAAGCTTTCTTT.

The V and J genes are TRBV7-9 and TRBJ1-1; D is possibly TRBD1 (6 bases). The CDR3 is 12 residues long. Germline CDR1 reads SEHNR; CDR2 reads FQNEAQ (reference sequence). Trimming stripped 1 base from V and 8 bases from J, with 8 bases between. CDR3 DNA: TGTGCCAGCAGCTTAGGTACAGGGGAAGCTTTCTTT. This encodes CASSLGTGEAFF.

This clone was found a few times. Here the CDR3 DNA reads TGCGCCAGCAGCCAAGGACAGGTTTCGGAGACCCAGTACTTC. This gives the protein CASSQGQVSETQYF. The V gene is TRBV4-1, the J gene TRBJ2-5; perhaps TRBD1 as D (6 bases). This CDR3 spans 14 amino acids. With 1 base removed from V and 5 bases from J, the gap between germline ends came to 11 bases. From germline, CDR1 is MGHRA and CDR2 YSYEKL.

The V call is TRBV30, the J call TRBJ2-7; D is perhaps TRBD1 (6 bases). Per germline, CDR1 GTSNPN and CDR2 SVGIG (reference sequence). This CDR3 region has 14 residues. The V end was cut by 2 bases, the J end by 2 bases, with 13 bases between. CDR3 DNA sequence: TGTGCCTGGAGTCGAGGCAGGGGAACCTACGAGCAGTACTTC. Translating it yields CAWSRGRGTYEQYF.

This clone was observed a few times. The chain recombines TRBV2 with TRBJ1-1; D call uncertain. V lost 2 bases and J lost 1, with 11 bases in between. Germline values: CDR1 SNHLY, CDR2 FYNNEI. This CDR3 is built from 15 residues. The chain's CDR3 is CASSEPGFGNTEAFF. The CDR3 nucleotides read TGTGCCAGCAGTGAACCGGGGTTTGGGAACACTGAAGCTTTCTTT.